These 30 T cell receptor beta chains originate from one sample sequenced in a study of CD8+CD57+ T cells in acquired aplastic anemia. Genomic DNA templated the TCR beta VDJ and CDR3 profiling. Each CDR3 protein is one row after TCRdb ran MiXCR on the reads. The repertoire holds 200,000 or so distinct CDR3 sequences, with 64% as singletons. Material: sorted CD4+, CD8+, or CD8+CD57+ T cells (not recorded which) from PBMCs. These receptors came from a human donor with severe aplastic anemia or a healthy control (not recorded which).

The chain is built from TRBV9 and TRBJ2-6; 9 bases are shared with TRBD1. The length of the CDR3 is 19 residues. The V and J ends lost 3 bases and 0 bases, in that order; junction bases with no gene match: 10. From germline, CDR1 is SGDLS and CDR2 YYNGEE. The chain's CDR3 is CASSARGQGISSGANVLTF. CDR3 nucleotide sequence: TGTGCCAGCAGCGCTAGAGGACAGGGGATCAGCTCTGGGGCCAACGTCCTGACTTTC.

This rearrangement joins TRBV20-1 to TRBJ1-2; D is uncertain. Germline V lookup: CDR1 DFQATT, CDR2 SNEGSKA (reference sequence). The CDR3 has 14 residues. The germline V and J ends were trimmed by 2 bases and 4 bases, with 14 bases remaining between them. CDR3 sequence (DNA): TGCAGTGCTAGAAGGGAGGTAATACTCTATGGCTACACCTTC. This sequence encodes CSARREVILYGYTF.

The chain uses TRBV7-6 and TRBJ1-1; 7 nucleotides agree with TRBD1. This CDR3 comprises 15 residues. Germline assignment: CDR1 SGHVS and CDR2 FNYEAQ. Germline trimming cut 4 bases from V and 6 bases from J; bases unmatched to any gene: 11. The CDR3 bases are TGTGCCAGCAGCTCACGAATAGGGGGCAGCCCTGAAGCTTTCTTT. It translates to CASSSRIGGSPEAFF.

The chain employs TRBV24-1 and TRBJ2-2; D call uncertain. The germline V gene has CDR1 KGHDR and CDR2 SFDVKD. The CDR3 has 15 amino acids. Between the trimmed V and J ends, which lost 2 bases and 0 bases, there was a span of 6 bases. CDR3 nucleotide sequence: TGTGCCACCAGTGATTGGACGTCGAACACCGGGGAGCTGTTTTTT. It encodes CATSDWTSNTGELFF.

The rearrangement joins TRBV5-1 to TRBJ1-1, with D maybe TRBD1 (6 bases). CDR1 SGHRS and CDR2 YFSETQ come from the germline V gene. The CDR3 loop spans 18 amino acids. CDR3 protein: CSRSETGWGSLMNTEAFF. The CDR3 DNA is TGCAGCCGAAGCGAGACAGGCTGGGGGTCGTTGATGAACACTGAAGCTTTCTTT.

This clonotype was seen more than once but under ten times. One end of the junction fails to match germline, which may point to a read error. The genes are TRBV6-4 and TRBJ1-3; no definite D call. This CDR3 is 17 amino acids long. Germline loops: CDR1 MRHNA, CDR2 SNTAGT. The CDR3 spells CASPFPWGEFSGNTMYF. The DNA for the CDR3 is TGTGCCAGCCCATTCCCGTGGGGAGAGTTCTCTGGAAACACCATGTATTTT.

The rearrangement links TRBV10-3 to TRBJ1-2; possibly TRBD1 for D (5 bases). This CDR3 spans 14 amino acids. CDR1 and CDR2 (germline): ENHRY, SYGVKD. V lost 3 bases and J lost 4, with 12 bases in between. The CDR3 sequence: CAISDAGVSYGYTF. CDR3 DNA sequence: TGTGCCATCAGTGATGCGGGGGTTAGCTATGGCTACACCTTC.

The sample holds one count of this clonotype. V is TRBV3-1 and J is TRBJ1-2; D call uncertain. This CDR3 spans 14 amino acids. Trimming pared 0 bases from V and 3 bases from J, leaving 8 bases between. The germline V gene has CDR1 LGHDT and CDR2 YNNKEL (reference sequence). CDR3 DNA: TGTGCCAGCAGCCAAGATAACAGAGACTATGGCTACACCTTC. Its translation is CASSQDNRDYGYTF.

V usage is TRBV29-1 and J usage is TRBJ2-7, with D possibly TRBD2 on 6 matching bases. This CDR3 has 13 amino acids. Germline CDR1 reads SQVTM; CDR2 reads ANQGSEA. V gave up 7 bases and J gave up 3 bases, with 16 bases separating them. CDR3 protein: CSAGGDDLYEQYF. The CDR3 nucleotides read TGCAGCGCCGGAGGGGACGATCTCTACGAGCAGTACTTC.

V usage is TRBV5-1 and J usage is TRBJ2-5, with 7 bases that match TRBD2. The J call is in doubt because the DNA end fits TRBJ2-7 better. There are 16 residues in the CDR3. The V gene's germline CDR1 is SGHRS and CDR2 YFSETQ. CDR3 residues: CASSLGLADLTYEQYF. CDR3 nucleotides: TGCGCCAGCAGCTTGGGCCTAGCGGACCTCACCTACGAGCAGTACTTC.

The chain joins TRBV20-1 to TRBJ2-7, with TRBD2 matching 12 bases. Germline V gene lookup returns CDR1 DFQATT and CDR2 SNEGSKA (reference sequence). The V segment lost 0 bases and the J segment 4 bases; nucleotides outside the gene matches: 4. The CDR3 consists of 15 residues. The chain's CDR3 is CSARDRTSGIYEQYF. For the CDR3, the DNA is TGCAGTGCTAGAGATAGGACTAGCGGGATTTACGAGCAGTACTTC.

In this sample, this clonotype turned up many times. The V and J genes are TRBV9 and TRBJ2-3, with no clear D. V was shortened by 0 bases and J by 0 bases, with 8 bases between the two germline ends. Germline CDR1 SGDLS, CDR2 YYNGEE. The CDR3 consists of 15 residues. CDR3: CASSVEGLSTDTQYF. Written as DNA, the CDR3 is TGTGCCAGCAGCGTAGAAGGGCTTAGCACAGATACGCAGTATTTT.

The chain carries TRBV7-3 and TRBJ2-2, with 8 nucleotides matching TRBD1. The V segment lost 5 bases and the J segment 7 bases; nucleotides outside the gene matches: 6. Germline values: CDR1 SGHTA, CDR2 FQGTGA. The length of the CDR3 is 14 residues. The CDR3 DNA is TGTGCCAGCAGCATGCAGGGGGCTAACGGGGAGCTGTTTTTT. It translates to CASSMQGANGELFF.

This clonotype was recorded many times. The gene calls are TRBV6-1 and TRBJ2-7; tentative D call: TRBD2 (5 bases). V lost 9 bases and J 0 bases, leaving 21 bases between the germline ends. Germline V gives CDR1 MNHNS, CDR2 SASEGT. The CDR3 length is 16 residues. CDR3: CASTGDWESLSYEQYF. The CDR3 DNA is TGTGCCAGTACTGGAGACTGGGAGTCTCTCTCCTACGAGCAGTACTTC.

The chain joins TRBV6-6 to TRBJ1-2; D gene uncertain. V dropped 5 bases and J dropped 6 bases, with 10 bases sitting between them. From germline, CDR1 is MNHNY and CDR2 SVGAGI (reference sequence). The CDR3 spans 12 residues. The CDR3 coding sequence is TGTGCCAGCAGTCTGAGACTCGATGGCTACACCTTC. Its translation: CASSLRLDGYTF.

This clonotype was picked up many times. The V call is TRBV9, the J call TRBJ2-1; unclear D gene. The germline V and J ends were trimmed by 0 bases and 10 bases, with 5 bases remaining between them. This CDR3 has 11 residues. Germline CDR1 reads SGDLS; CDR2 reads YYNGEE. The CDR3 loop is CASSVDSEQFF. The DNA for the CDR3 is TGTGCCAGCAGCGTAGACAGCGAGCAGTTCTTC. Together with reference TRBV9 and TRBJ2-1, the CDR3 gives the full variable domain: DSGVTQTPKHLITATGQRVTLRCSPRSGDLSVYWYQQSLDQGLQFLIQYYNGEERAKGNILERFSAQQFPDLHSELNLSSLELGDSALYFCASSVDSEQFFGPGTRLTVL.

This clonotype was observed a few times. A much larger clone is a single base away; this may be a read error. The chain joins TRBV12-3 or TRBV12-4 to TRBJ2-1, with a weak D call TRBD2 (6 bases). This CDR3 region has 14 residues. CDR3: CACSLAGSYNEQFF. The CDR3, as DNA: TGTGCCTGCAGTTTGGCGGGGTCCTACAATGAGCAGTTCTTC.

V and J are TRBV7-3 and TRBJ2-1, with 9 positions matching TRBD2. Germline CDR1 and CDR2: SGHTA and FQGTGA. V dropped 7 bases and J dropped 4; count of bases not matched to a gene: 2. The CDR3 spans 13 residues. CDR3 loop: CASTAGGYNEQFF. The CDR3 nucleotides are TGTGCCAGCACGGCGGGAGGGTACAATGAGCAGTTCTTC.

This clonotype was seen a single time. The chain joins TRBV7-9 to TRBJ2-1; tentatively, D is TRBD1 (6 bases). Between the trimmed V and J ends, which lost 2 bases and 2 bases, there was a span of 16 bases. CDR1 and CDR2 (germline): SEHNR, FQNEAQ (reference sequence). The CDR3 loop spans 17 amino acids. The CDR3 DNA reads TGTGCCAGCAGCTTACATCCGGGACAAAAAGCCTACAATGAGCAGTTCTTC. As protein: CASSLHPGQKAYNEQFF.

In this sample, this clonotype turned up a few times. The CDR3 bases are TGTGCCAGCAGCCAGGGCTCGGAGCGCTATGGCTACACCTTC. Residues: CASSQGSERYGYTF. The chain is built from TRBV7-9 and TRBJ1-2; maybe TRBD1 (5 bases). From germline, CDR1 is SEHNR and CDR2 FQNEAQ (reference sequence). The CDR3 has 14 residues. The V end was cut by 5 bases, the J end by 4 bases, with 14 bases between.

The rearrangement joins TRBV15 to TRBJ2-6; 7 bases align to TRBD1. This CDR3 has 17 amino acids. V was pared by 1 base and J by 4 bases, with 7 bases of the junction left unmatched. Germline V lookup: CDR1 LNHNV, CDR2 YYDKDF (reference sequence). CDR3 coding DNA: TGTGCCACCAGCAGAGGAGGCACAGGGGACGGGGCCAACGTCCTGACTTTC. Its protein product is CATSRGGTGDGANVLTF.

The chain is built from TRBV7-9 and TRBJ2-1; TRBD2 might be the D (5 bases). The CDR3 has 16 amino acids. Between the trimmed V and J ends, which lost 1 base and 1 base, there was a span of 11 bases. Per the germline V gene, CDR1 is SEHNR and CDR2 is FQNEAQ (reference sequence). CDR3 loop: CASSLGGIRSYNEQFF. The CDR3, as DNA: TGTGCCAGCAGCTTAGGAGGGATTAGGTCCTACAATGAGCAGTTCTTC.

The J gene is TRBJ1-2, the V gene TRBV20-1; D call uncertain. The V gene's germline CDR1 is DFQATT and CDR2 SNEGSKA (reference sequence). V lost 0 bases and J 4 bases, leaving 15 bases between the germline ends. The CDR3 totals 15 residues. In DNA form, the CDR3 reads TGCAGTGCTAGAGATTCACAAGTAACCGTCTATGGCTACACCTTC. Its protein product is CSARDSQVTVYGYTF.

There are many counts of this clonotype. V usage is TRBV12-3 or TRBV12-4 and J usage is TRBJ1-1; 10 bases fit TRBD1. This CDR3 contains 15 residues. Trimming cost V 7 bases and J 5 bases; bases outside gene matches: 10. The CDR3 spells CASIPTGGDWTEAFF. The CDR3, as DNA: TGTGCCAGCATTCCGACAGGGGGCGATTGGACTGAAGCTTTCTTT.

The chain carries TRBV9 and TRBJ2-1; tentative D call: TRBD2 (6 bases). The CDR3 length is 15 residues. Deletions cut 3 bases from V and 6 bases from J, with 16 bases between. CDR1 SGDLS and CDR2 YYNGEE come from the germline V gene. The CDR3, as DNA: TGTGCCAGCAGCGCGGGTAGCGGAATCGGCAATGAGCAGTTCTTC. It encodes CASSAGSGIGNEQFF.

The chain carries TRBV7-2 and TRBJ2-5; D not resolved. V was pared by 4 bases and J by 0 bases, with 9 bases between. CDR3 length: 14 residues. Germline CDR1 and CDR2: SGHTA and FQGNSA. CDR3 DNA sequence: TGTGCCAGCAGCTACCCACAAGACCAAGAGACCCAGTACTTC. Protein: CASSYPQDQETQYF.

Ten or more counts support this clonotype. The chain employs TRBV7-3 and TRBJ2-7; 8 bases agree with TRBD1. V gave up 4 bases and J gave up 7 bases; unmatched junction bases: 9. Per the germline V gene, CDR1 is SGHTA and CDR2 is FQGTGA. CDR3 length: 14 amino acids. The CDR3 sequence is CASSSGQGIGEQYF. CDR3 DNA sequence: TGTGCCAGCAGCTCCGGACAGGGAATAGGGGAGCAGTACTTC.

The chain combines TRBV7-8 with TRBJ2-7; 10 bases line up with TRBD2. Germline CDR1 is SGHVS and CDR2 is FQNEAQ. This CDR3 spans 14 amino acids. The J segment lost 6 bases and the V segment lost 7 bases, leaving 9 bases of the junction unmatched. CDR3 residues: CASKERLAGVEQYF. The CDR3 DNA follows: TGTGCCAGCAAGGAAAGGCTAGCGGGAGTCGAGCAGTACTTC.

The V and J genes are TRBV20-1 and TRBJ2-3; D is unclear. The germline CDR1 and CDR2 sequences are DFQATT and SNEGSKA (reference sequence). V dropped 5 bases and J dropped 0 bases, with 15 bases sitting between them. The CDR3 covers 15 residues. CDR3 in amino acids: CSADAWRKSTDTQYF. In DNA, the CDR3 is TGCAGTGCTGACGCATGGCGGAAAAGCACAGATACGCAGTATTTT.

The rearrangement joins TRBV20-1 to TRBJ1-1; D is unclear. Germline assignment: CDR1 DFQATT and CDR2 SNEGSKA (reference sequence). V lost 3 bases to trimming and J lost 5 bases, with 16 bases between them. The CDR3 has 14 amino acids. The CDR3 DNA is TGCAGTGCTAGGGGTTTGGGGTGGCGGACTGAAGCTTTCTTT. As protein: CSARGLGWRTEAFF.